The clone carrying this T cell receptor (beta chain) was seen only once. Its antigen remains unknown. The sample belongs to a study of cytomegalovirus exposure and HLA in healthy donors. Regarding the study as a whole: When a later analysis compared HLA-associated TCR beta chains with equally common others, the HLA-associated chains turned out to be more clonally expanded and to have lower generation probabilities. Whilst most TCR sequences proved rare, a subset of public TCRs occurred across many donors.

Germline CDR1 reads MNHEY; CDR2 reads SVGAGI. The CDR3 has 13 amino acids. Trimming took off 6 bases at V and 8 bases at J, with 16 bases between the two ends. The PCR employed 60 Vbeta primers together with 13 Jbeta primers. Clones were sequenced by immunoSEQ multiplex PCR, and TCRdb holds only the in-frame ones, with some missing. The table lists more than 110,000 clones, 73% of them singletons. The chain is built from TRBV6-5 and TRBJ1-2; TRBD1 might be the D (6 bases). The sequence came from a woman between 40 and 50 years old in good health and CMV-seronegative. Material: PBMCs. The CDR3 protein is CASRQTTGHGYTF. The CDR3 DNA follows: TGTGCCAGCAGACAGACGACAGGTCACGGCTACACCTTC.